This T cell receptor (beta chain) was found in a study of TIL therapy for anti-PD-1-resistant metastatic lung cancer. This clone was found a few times. Germline CDR1 is MNHEY and CDR2 is SVGAGI. The V end was cut by 0 bases, the J end by 7 bases, with 6 bases between. The CDR3 is 13 residues long. This was the immunoSEQ v3 assay. Measured with immunoSEQ multiplex PCR; TCRdb has only the in-frame clones, and not every one. This table holds roughly 50,000 clones, less than 75% found once. Time point: pre-treatment sample, taken before nivolumab and TIL therapy. Tumor tissue came from excised metastases, mostly pleural nodules or supraclavicular lymph nodes.

The chain joins TRBV6-5 to TRBJ2-2; D not resolved. The sequence came from a person aged 25 to 79 with non-small cell lung cancer. The sample was tumor tissue, taken at baseline. The CDR3 DNA sequence: TGTGCCAGCAGTTACTCGCTGGGCGGGGAGCTGTTTTTT. Its protein is CASSYSLGGELFF.